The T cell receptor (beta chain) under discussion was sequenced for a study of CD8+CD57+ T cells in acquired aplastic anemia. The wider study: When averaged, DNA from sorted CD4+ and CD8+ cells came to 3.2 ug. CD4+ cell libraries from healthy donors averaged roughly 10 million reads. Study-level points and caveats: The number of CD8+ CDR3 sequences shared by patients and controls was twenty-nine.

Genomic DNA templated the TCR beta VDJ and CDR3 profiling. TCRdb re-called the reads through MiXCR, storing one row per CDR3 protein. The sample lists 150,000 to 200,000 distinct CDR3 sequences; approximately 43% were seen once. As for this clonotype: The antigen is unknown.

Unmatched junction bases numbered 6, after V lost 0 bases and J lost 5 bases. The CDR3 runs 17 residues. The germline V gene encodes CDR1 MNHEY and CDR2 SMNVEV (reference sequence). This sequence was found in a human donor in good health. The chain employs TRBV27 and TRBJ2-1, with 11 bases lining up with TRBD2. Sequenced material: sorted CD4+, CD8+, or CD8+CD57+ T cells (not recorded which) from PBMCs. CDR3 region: CASSLSILTSGNNEQFF. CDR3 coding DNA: TGTGCCAGCAGTTTATCTATTTTGACTAGCGGGAACAATGAGCAGTTCTTC.